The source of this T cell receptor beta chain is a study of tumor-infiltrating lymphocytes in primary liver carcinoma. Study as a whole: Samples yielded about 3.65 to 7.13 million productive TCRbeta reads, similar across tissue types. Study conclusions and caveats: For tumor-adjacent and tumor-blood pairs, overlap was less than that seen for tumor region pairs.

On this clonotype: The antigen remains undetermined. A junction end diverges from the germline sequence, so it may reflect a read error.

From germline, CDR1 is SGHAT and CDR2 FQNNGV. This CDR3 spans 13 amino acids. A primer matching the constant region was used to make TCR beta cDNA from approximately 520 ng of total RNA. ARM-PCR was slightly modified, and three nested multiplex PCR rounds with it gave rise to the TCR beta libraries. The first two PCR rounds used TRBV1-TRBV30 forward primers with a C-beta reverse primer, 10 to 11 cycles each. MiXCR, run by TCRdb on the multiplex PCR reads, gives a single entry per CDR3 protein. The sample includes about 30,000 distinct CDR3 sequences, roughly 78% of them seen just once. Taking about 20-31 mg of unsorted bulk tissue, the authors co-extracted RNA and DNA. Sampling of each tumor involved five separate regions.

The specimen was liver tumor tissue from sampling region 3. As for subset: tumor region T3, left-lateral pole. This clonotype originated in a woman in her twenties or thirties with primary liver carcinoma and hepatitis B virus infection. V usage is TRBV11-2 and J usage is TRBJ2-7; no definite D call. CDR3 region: CTSILDHNSEQYF. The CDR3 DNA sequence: TGTACCAGCATCTTAGATCATAACAGCGAGCAGTACTTC.